This TCR beta chain emerged from a study of radiotherapy plus CTLA-4 blockade in lung cancer. Chemo-refractory metastatic non-small-cell lung cancer patients received focal radiation with ipilimumab CTLA-4 blockade. The CDR3 has 19 residues. V dropped 0 bases and J dropped 4; count of bases not matched to a gene: 15. Germline CDR1 and CDR2: LGHNA and YSLEER. Findings and limits, study-wide: Expansion of tumor-derived TCR clones was observed in blood after radiotherapy plus ipilimumab. Dynamics of early blood T cell clones, together with interferon-beta, were reportedly the best predictors of response.

Here immunoSEQ multiplex PCR was the method, and the copy in TCRdb shows in-frame clones only, minus some. The data show roughly 120,000 clones, about four fifths seen once. Details on this clone: Its cognate antigen is unknown.

This receptor was obtained from a human donor with non-small cell lung cancer who had a partial response to radiotherapy plus ipilimumab. The rearrangement uses TRBV4-3 and TRBJ2-1, with 7 bases identical to TRBD2. The material was peripheral blood, obtained from a patient treated with radiotherapy plus ipilimumab. CDR3 nucleotides: TGCGCCAGCAGCCAAGAACTAGGCGGGAGTTCAGGGAGATACAATGAGCAGTTCTTC. This translates into CASSQELGGSSGRYNEQFF.